This is a list of T cell receptor beta chains from one sample in a study of cytomegalovirus exposure and HLA in healthy donors. Measured with immunoSEQ multiplex PCR; TCRdb has only the in-frame clones, and not every one. The profile shows about 170,000 clones, around 85% of them singletons. Sequenced input: PBMCs. These TCRs come from a male donor in good health and CMV-seronegative. The CDR3 runs from the conserved cysteine through the conserved F or W. Fields, in order: clone size, D gene, J gene, V gene, CDR3 protein, CDR3 DNA. A D gene is named only where the DNA matches it firmly. A clone size is listed for some rows: how often the clone was seen (once, few, many), or a class if it is expanded.

abundance: -; d_gene: -; j_gene: TRBJ1-2; v_gene: TRBV29-1; CDR3aa: CSVEEGSGLLWGYTF; CDR3nt: TGCAGCGTTGAAGAGGGGTCAGGACTGCTATGGGGCTACACCTTC
abundance: -; d_gene: TRBD2; j_gene: TRBJ2-7; v_gene: TRBV5-6; CDR3aa: CASRLAGGSYEQYF; CDR3nt: TGTGCCAGTCGACTAGCGGGGGGCTCCTACGAGCAGTACTTC
abundance: once; d_gene: -; j_gene: TRBJ1-1; v_gene: TRBV9; CDR3aa: CASSSLGVVNTEAFF; CDR3nt: TGTGCCAGCAGCTCCCTCGGGGTGGTGAACACTGAAGCTTTCTTT
abundance: few; d_gene: TRBD1; j_gene: TRBJ2-1; v_gene: TRBV5-1; CDR3aa: CASSLGGTGALWDEQFF; CDR3nt: TGCGCCAGCAGCTTGGGAGGGACAGGGGCCCTCTGGGATGAGCAGTTCTTC
abundance: -; d_gene: -; j_gene: TRBJ2-7; v_gene: TRBV6-6; CDR3aa: CASRDYEQYF; CDR3nt: TGTGCCAGCAGGGACTACGAGCAGTACTTC
abundance: -; d_gene: TRBD2; j_gene: TRBJ2-3; v_gene: TRBV9; CDR3aa: CASSVLSGETDTQYF; CDR3nt: TGTGCCAGCAGCGTACTGAGCGGGGAAACAGATACGCAGTATTTT
abundance: -; d_gene: TRBD1; j_gene: TRBJ2-3; v_gene: TRBV7-9; CDR3aa: CASSVDRDRTDTQYF; CDR3nt: TGTGCCAGCAGCGTCGACAGGGATCGCACAGATACGCAGTATTTT
abundance: -; d_gene: -; j_gene: TRBJ2-7; v_gene: TRBV20-1; CDR3aa: CRPPVPYEQYF; CDR3nt: TGCAGGCCCCCAGTCCCCTACGAGCAGTACTTC
abundance: few; d_gene: -; j_gene: TRBJ2-7; v_gene: TRBV6-5; CDR3aa: CASSRSFRDEQYF; CDR3nt: TGTGCCAGCAGCCGAAGTTTTCGGGACGAGCAGTACTTC
abundance: -; d_gene: -; j_gene: TRBJ1-1; v_gene: TRBV10-1; CDR3aa: CASKYSLNTEAFF; CDR3nt: TGCGCCAGCAAATACAGTCTGAACACCGAAGCTTTCTTT
abundance: few; d_gene: -; j_gene: TRBJ1-1; v_gene: TRBV4-3; CDR3aa: CASSLMAQGSEAFF; CDR3nt: TGCGCCAGCAGCCTCATGGCGCAGGGCTCTGAAGCTTTCTTT
abundance: -; d_gene: -; j_gene: TRBJ2-7; v_gene: TRBV19; CDR3aa: CASSIVGSSYEQYF; CDR3nt: TGTGCCAGTAGTATAGTGGGGAGCTCCTACGAGCAGTACTTC
abundance: -; d_gene: -; j_gene: TRBJ2-1; v_gene: TRBV7-8; CDR3aa: CASSLILANEQFF; CDR3nt: TGTGCCAGCAGCTTAATCTTGGCCAATGAGCAGTTCTTC
abundance: -; d_gene: -; j_gene: TRBJ1-4; v_gene: TRBV5-1; CDR3aa: CASSLGGGATNEKLFF; CDR3nt: TGCGCCAGCAGCTTGGGCGGGGGTGCAACTAATGAAAAACTGTTTTTT
abundance: few; d_gene: -; j_gene: TRBJ2-7; v_gene: TRBV7-9; CDR3aa: CASSHRSYEQYF; CDR3nt: TGTGCCAGCAGCCACAGATCGTACGAGCAGTACTTC
abundance: -; d_gene: -; j_gene: TRBJ2-5; v_gene: TRBV10-3; CDR3aa: CAISESRGLETQYF; CDR3nt: TGTGCCATCAGTGAGTCGAGAGGGTTGGAGACCCAGTACTTC
abundance: once; d_gene: -; j_gene: TRBJ1-2; v_gene: TRBV7-8; CDR3aa: CASSLEGDANYGYTF; CDR3nt: TGTGCCAGCAGCTTAGAGGGAGATGCTAACTATGGCTACACCTTC
abundance: -; d_gene: -; j_gene: TRBJ2-1; v_gene: TRBV5-1; CDR3aa: CASSSGQTYNEQFF; CDR3nt: TGCGCCAGCAGCTCTGGACAGACTTACAATGAGCAGTTCTTC
abundance: -; d_gene: TRBD1; j_gene: TRBJ1-2; v_gene: TRBV15; CDR3aa: CATSRGDRGGYTF; CDR3nt: TGTGCCACCAGCAGAGGCGACAGGGGTGGCTACACCTTC
abundance: -; d_gene: -; j_gene: TRBJ1-6; v_gene: TRBV5-6; CDR3aa: CASSWRWGDNSPLHF; CDR3nt: TGTGCCAGCAGCTGGCGATGGGGAGATAATTCACCCCTCCACTTT
abundance: -; d_gene: -; j_gene: TRBJ1-5; v_gene: TRBV10-3; CDR3aa: CAISGGVNQPQHF; CDR3nt: TGTGCCATCAGCGGCGGGGTAAATCAGCCCCAGCATTTT
abundance: -; d_gene: TRBD1; j_gene: TRBJ1-1; v_gene: TRBV7-2; CDR3aa: CASSLARTGFNTEAFF; CDR3nt: TGTGCCAGCAGCTTAGCCAGGACAGGGTTCAACACTGAAGCTTTCTTT
abundance: -; d_gene: TRBD1; j_gene: TRBJ1-2; v_gene: TRBV5-4; CDR3aa: CASSKDRDNYGYTF; CDR3nt: TGTGCCAGCAGCAAGGACAGGGATAACTATGGCTACACCTTC
abundance: -; d_gene: -; j_gene: TRBJ1-4; v_gene: TRBV11-1; CDR3aa: CASSLDGREKLFF; CDR3nt: TGTGCCAGCAGCTTAGACGGTCGTGAAAAACTGTTTTTT
abundance: -; d_gene: -; j_gene: TRBJ1-2; v_gene: TRBV5-4; CDR3aa: CASSPDGGGGVSRDYGYTF; CDR3nt: TGTGCCAGCAGCCCAGACGGGGGCGGGGGTGTTTCCCGAGACTATGGCTACACCTTC
abundance: -; d_gene: -; j_gene: TRBJ2-5; v_gene: TRBV27; CDR3aa: CASSFRASETQYF; CDR3nt: TGTGCCAGCAGTTTCAGGGCGTCGGAGACCCAGTACTTC
abundance: -; d_gene: TRBD1; j_gene: TRBJ2-7; v_gene: TRBV7-9; CDR3aa: CASSPRQGEYEQYF; CDR3nt: TGTGCCAGCAGCCCCCGACAGGGAGAGTACGAGCAGTACTTC
abundance: -; d_gene: -; j_gene: TRBJ1-5; v_gene: TRBV6-1; CDR3aa: CASSEDSFIQPQHF; CDR3nt: TGTGCCAGCAGTGAAGACAGTTTTATTCAGCCCCAGCATTTT
abundance: -; d_gene: -; j_gene: TRBJ2-7; v_gene: TRBV18; CDR3aa: CASSPRSSVGYEQYF; CDR3nt: TGTGCCAGCTCACCGAGGTCCTCCGTGGGCTACGAGCAGTACTTC
abundance: -; d_gene: -; j_gene: TRBJ2-7; v_gene: TRBV11-3; CDR3aa: CASSLNLGLEQYF; CDR3nt: TGTGCCAGCAGCTTAAATTTGGGCCTCGAGCAGTACTTC
abundance: -; d_gene: TRBD1; j_gene: TRBJ1-2; v_gene: TRBV6-5; CDR3aa: CASSTRDSLNYGYTF; CDR3nt: TGTGCCAGCAGTACCCGGGACAGCCTAAACTATGGCTACACCTTC
abundance: -; d_gene: -; j_gene: TRBJ1-2; v_gene: TRBV7-2; CDR3aa: CASSIRMGGFGDGYTF; CDR3nt: TGTGCCAGCAGCATCCGGATGGGGGGGTTCGGTGATGGCTACACCTTC
abundance: -; d_gene: -; j_gene: TRBJ2-3; v_gene: TRBV15; CDR3aa: CATSTSRVTDTQYF; CDR3nt: TGTGCCACCAGCACTTCGCGCGTCACAGATACGCAGTATTTT
abundance: few; d_gene: -; j_gene: TRBJ1-1; v_gene: TRBV19; CDR3aa: CASSSIGGRTEAFF; CDR3nt: TGTGCCAGTAGTTCGATAGGGGGTCGGACTGAAGCTTTCTTT
abundance: -; d_gene: -; j_gene: TRBJ1-2; v_gene: TRBV4-3; CDR3aa: CASSQDPRNYGYTF; CDR3nt: TGCGCCAGCAGCCAAGATCCCAGGAACTATGGCTACACCTTC
abundance: -; d_gene: TRBD1; j_gene: TRBJ2-7; v_gene: TRBV2; CDR3aa: CASSEGGTGLYEQYF; CDR3nt: TGTGCCAGCAGTGAAGGTGGGACAGGACTATACGAGCAGTACTTC
abundance: -; d_gene: -; j_gene: TRBJ2-7; v_gene: TRBV7-9; CDR3aa: CASSLITRPREQYF; CDR3nt: TGTGCCAGCAGCTTAATAACGCGGCCTCGGGAGCAGTACTTC